The rows below give T cell receptor beta chains drawn from one sample of a study of blood T cell repertoires in COVID-19. Produced via immunoSEQ multiplex PCR; TCRdb's table is partial and in-frame only. In the table there are about 240,000 clones, around 83% of which are singletons. The sequenced material came from peripheral blood. Receptors were obtained from a woman aged 55-70 years with active or convalescent COVID-19. CDR3s include the opening cysteine and the closing phenylalanine or tryptophan. The D gene is left open where the match is weak. Not all rows give a size; the values are once, few, many and, for expanded clones, a class.

clone_size	v_call	j_call	d_call	cdr3_nt	cdr3_aa
NA	TRBV3-1/TRBV3-2	TRBJ1-1	TRBD1	TGTGCCAGCAGCCTCTATGGACAGGTGAACACTGAAGCTTTCTTT	CASSLYGQVNTEAFF
NA	TRBV11-2	TRBJ1-5	TRBD1	TGTGCCAGCAGCTTAACAGGGGGCCAGCCCCAGCATTTT	CASSLTGGQPQHF
NA	TRBV2	TRBJ2-7	TRBD1	TGTGCCAGCATTATACCGGGACAGGGGAGCTCCTACGAGCAGTACTTC	CASIIPGQGSSYEQYF
NA	TRBV19	TRBJ2-7	TRBD1	TGTGCCAGTAGTGGCCGGGACAGGGGGATCGAGCAGTACTTC	CASSGRDRGIEQYF
NA	TRBV5-1	TRBJ2-7	NA	TGCGCCAGCAGCTACCAGGGTTTGAACGAGCAGTACTTC	CASSYQGLNEQYF
NA	TRBV7-9	TRBJ2-5	TRBD1	TGTGCCAGCAGCTCTCAGACAGGGGGACAAGAGACCCAGTACTTC	CASSSQTGGQETQYF
NA	TRBV7-2	TRBJ2-5	TRBD2	TGTGCCAGCAGCCCAGGACTAGCGGGCGGTGTATGGGAGACCCAGTACTTC	CASSPGLAGGVWETQYF
few	TRBV2	TRBJ1-6	TRBD1	TGTGCCAGCATGGGGGGGACAGGGGTGTTTTTGAATTCACCCCTCCACTTT	CASMGGTGVFLNSPLHF
few	TRBV20-1	TRBJ1-5	NA	TGCAGTGCCAGTGAGACTGTCAGCAATCAGCCCCAGCATTTT	CSASETVSNQPQHF
NA	TRBV29-1	TRBJ1-1	NA	TGCAGCGCCGGGGGGGGAAGGACTGAAGCTTTCTTT	CSAGGGRTEAFF
once	TRBV3-1/TRBV3-2	TRBJ1-1	TRBD1	TGTGCCAGCAGCCCCCGGGACAGGGGAGGAGCTTTCTTT	CASSPRDRGGAFF
NA	TRBV5-1	TRBJ1-1	NA	TGCGCCAGCAGCAGTGGGGCTGGAACTGAAGCTTTCTTT	CASSSGAGTEAFF
NA	TRBV10-3	TRBJ2-1	NA	TGTGCCATCAGTGACCAGACAGACTACAATGAGCAGTTCTTC	CAISDQTDYNEQFF
NA	TRBV7-9	TRBJ2-5	TRBD2	TGTGCCAGCAGCTTAGCGCCCCTAGCGGGGCCCCAAGAGACCCAGTACTTC	CASSLAPLAGPQETQYF
NA	TRBV2	TRBJ1-6	TRBD1	TGTGCCAGCAGTGTCCAGGGGGGTAATTCACCCCTCCACTTT	CASSVQGGNSPLHF
NA	TRBV19	TRBJ1-2	TRBD1	TGTGCCAGTATAAACAGGGGGAGAGACTATGGCTACACCTTC	CASINRGRDYGYTF
NA	TRBV6-7	TRBJ2-5	TRBD2	TGTGCCAGCAGTTACGGGACTAGCGGGGGGGTTCCCGGCAATCCCCAAGAGACCCAGTACTTC	CASSYGTSGGVPGNPQETQYF
NA	TRBV28	TRBJ2-5	NA	TGTGCCAGCAGTCAACCAGACAGGAGGGAGACCCAGTACTTC	CASSQPDRRETQYF
NA	TRBV7-2	TRBJ2-1	TRBD1	TGTGCCAGCAGCGCCTTTGCCGGGACAGGAAATGAGCAGTTCTTC	CASSAFAGTGNEQFF
NA	TRBV2	TRBJ2-5	NA	TGTGCCAGTGTCGCTGGGGGGGCGGGTGAGACCCAGTACTTC	CASVAGGAGETQYF
NA	TRBV2	TRBJ2-2	TRBD1	TGTGCCAGCAGAAGGGACAGGATAAACACCGGGGAGCTGTTTTTT	CASRRDRINTGELFF
few	TRBV6-6	TRBJ1-1	TRBD1	TGTGCCAGCAGTCGACGGACAGGGACCTCGAACACTGAAGCTTTCTTT	CASSRRTGTSNTEAFF
once	TRBV10-2	TRBJ2-7	NA	TGCGCCAGCAGCCCCAACAGGTTTCCTCCCTACGAGCAGTACTTC	CASSPNRFPPYEQYF
NA	TRBV7-2	TRBJ2-1	NA	TGTGCCAGCGTCCCCCAGGAGGGTTTCAGCTCCTACAATGAGCAGTTCTTC	CASVPQEGFSSYNEQFF
NA	TRBV4-1	TRBJ1-1	NA	TGCGCCAGCAGCCAAGGATATTTGGGCCTGGGGAGAGAAGCTTTCTTT	CASSQGYLGLGREAFF
NA	TRBV5-1	TRBJ1-3	TRBD1	TGCGCCAGCAGCTTGGAGCAGGGGGGAAGTTCTGGAAACACCATATATTTT	CASSLEQGGSSGNTIYF
NA	TRBV19	TRBJ1-4	NA	TGTGCCAGTAGAAGCGGACAGACCCCTAATGAAAAACTGTTTTTT	CASRSGQTPNEKLFF
few	TRBV6-2/TRBV6-3	TRBJ2-3	NA	TGTGCCAGCAGTTACCGTGCGCGGACAGATACGCAGTATTTT	CASSYRARTDTQYF
NA	TRBV5-1	TRBJ2-1	NA	TGCGCCAGCAGCTTGCCAGGCGATGAGCAGTTCTTC	CASSLPGDEQFF
NA	TRBV5-4	TRBJ2-7	NA	TGTGCCAGCAGCTTGGAGTTGGCGGCGGGCGAGCAGTACTTC	CASSLELAAGEQYF
NA	TRBV7-2	TRBJ2-2	TRBD2	TGTGCCAGCAGCCCCAGGCGGGGGGGCGGCACCGGGGAGCTGTTTTTT	CASSPRRGGGTGELFF
NA	TRBV6-5	TRBJ1-2	NA	TGTGCCAGCTCCCGACAGGCGGGTTACCGCTACACCTTC	CASSRQAGYRYTF
NA	TRBV12-5	TRBJ2-1	TRBD1	TGTGCTAGTGGTTTGGTACTGGGACAGGGGTCCTACAATGAGCAGTTCTTC	CASGLVLGQGSYNEQFF
NA	TRBV7-9	TRBJ2-2	NA	TGTGCCAGCAACGAGGGCGGGGAGCTGTTTTTT	CASNEGGELFF
NA	TRBV6-2/TRBV6-3	TRBJ1-5	NA	TGTGCCAGCAGTTACTCGATAATCCGTGGAGGTCAGCCCCAGCATTTT	CASSYSIIRGGQPQHF
NA	TRBV5-6	TRBJ2-6	NA	TGTGCCAGCAGCGACCCTCAGGGTGCTGGGGCCAACGTCCTGACTTTC	CASSDPQGAGANVLTF
NA	TRBV30	TRBJ2-3	NA	TGTGCCTGGAGGACAATCACAGATACGCAGTATTTT	CAWRTITDTQYF
NA	TRBV10-1	TRBJ2-5	NA	TGCGCCAGAGGACAGCAAGAGACCCAGTACTTC	CARGQQETQYF
few	TRBV4-1	TRBJ1-2	TRBD1	TGCGCCAGCAGCCAAGATCAGGTGGGGACAGGGAACTTGGGCTACACCTTC	CASSQDQVGTGNLGYTF
NA	TRBV3-1/TRBV3-2	TRBJ2-1	TRBD2	TGTGCCAGCAGCATTCGACTAGCGGGGGGGAATGAGCAGTTCTTC	CASSIRLAGGNEQFF
NA	TRBV30	TRBJ1-5	NA	TGTGCCTGGAGTCGAGACGGGATAAATCAGCCCCAGCATTTT	CAWSRDGINQPQHF
NA	TRBV7-2	TRBJ2-5	TRBD2	TGTGCCAGCACGGAAACCCTAACCGGGACTATCTACTTC	CASTETLTGTIYF
NA	TRBV4-3	TRBJ1-5	TRBD1	TGCGCCAGCAGCCAAGATGGACAGGAGAATCAGCCCCAGCATTTT	CASSQDGQENQPQHF
NA	TRBV10-2	TRBJ2-7	TRBD2	TGCGCCAGCAGTGGGAGCGGGGGGGCCCTCACCTACGAGCAGTACTTC	CASSGSGGALTYEQYF
NA	TRBV29-1	TRBJ2-1	TRBD1	TGCAGCGTTGCGCTATCGACCGGGACAGGGGAATCCAATGAGCAGTTCTTC	CSVALSTGTGESNEQFF
NA	TRBV5-1	TRBJ2-1	TRBD1	TGCGCCAGCAGCTTGGACGCGGACAGGGATTTCTATGAGCAGTTCTTC	CASSLDADRDFYEQFF
NA	TRBV25-1	TRBJ1-4	TRBD1	TGTGCCAGCAGTGAAGGGGACAGGGGCGAAAAACTGTTTTTT	CASSEGDRGEKLFF
NA	TRBV5-1	TRBJ1-1	NA	TGCGCCAGCAGGGGATCCCCGGAGGACACTGAAGCTTTCTTT	CASRGSPEDTEAFF
NA	TRBV27	TRBJ2-7	TRBD2	TGTGCCAGCAGTCCACGTACTAGCGGGGACGAGCAGTACTTC	CASSPRTSGDEQYF
NA	TRBV10-3	TRBJ1-2	NA	TGTGCCATCAGTGAGGGACAGTATAACTATGGCTACACCTTC	CAISEGQYNYGYTF
NA	TRBV5-4	TRBJ2-5	TRBD2	TGTGCCAGCAGCTTGGGATTAGCGGGAGAGACCCAGTACTTC	CASSLGLAGETQYF
NA	TRBV15	TRBJ1-2	TRBD1	TGTGCCACCAGGGGACAGTTTAACTATGGCTACACCTTC	CATRGQFNYGYTF
NA	TRBV24-1	TRBJ2-1	NA	TGTGCCACCAGTGCGTCATCCGGTAGCGCACTAGGACCCTACAATGAGCAGTTCTTC	CATSASSGSALGPYNEQFF
NA	TRBV5-1	TRBJ1-5	NA	TGCGCCAGCAGCCTGGACGGTTATAGCAATCAGCCCCAGCATTTT	CASSLDGYSNQPQHF
NA	TRBV15	TRBJ1-5	TRBD1	TGTGCCACCAGCTACCACCGGGACAGGAGTGATCAGCCCCAGCATTTT	CATSYHRDRSDQPQHF
NA	TRBV19	TRBJ2-5	TRBD2	TGTGCCAGTAGTATAGAAGGTAGCGGGGGGGCGATCGAGACCCAGTACTTC	CASSIEGSGGAIETQYF
NA	TRBV11-2	TRBJ2-1	NA	TGTGCCAGCAGCTCACATCTTTGGTTTTTTGATCAGAGGGAGTTCTTC	CASSSHLWFFDQREFF
NA	TRBV3-1/TRBV3-2	TRBJ2-7	NA	TGTGCCAGCAGCCAAGAGCCAACCGGCGAGCAGTACTTC	CASSQEPTGEQYF
NA	TRBV9	TRBJ2-1	TRBD1	TGTGCCAGCAGCGTTCAGGGGGTGGACAATGAGCAGTTCTTC	CASSVQGVDNEQFF